This T cell receptor (beta chain) was captured by sequencing in a study of human T cells and chemical hapten exposure (dated by TCRdb to the early 2020s). For context, the study as a whole: For sensitization, 2% DPC in acetone was applied to a roughly 2 cm by roughly 2 cm area of upper inner arm skin. Patch testing on the upper back used Finn chambers containing 0.01% DPC, with scoring done after 6 days according to International Contact Dermatitis Research Group standards. Blood was sampled from patients pre-sensitization (week 0) and at 2, 6 and about 24 weeks after DPC sensitization. Throughout the study period of approximately 23 weeks, patients also received therapeutic DPC doses to the scalp every week. Libraries were pooled for sequencing, and per-sample TCR yields varied mainly because of small differences in library volumes within the pool. This study followed changes in the peripheral blood TCR repertoire in vivo during primary and secondary sensitization of alopecia patients to the hapten diphenylcyclopropenone (DPC). The patient cohort, mostly female, included alopecia areata with under or over 50% scalp involvement, alopecia totalis and alopecia universalis. Blood for TCR sequencing was provided by twenty-nine alopecia patients at one to four time points (pre-sensitization, 2, 6 and 24 weeks).

The time point label for this specimen denotes: pre-sensitization, week 0. The label giving this sample's treatment or condition can be read as: therapeutic diphenylcyclopropenone sensitization with weekly scalp DPC. At each patch-test visit, blood was drawn before the patch test was applied. To be eligible, patients had to be aged 18 to 70, diagnosed with alopecia and judged suitable for DPC therapy, while pregnant patients were excluded. Total RNA was extracted from unfractionated whole blood collected in Tempus Blood RNA tubes. Notes on this clonotype: The clone's antigen remains unknown. No much larger clonotype is one base removed from it; base qualities were not supplied.

Overall study results and their limits: Significantly more large CDR3 similarity clusters were formed by expanded TCRs than by pre-sensitization or healthy control sets, consistent with antigen-driven responses. Because all patients had alopecia, a presumed autoimmune disease, the immune response of the patients might differ from that of healthy individuals. DPC sensitization did not change the number of TCRs with a frequency above 1 in 1000, and there was no evidence of changes in global repertoire structure. Patch test score was positively correlated with the number of PT1 expanded TCRs, with significance at thresholds 8, 16 and 32 but not at 4. After repeated subsampling, the strength of the expansion versus patch-test correlation and the threshold at which it became significant changed.

Reading the germline V gene gives CDR1 SGDLS and CDR2 YYNGEE. The CDR3, from cysteine to phenylalanine, totals 14 residues. Only CDR3 DNA is held: 42 bases, read in frame from base 1. V is reduced by 0 bases and J by 4 bases, leaving a spacing of 10 bases between them. Library preparation used RACE. TCRdb records NextSeq 500 as the sequencer. Library preparation attached unique molecular identifiers to individual cDNA molecules for quantitative, reproducible TCR counting. Both TCR alpha and TCR beta chains were sequenced from each blood RNA sample. Per the original workflow: A median of approximately 100,000 TCRs per sample was observed, with a range of about 20,000 to 700,000. The Decombinator software suite was used to annotate the V, J and CDR3 of the TCR reads. Every sample was subsampled to the same number of TCRs (28,000) for the PS versus PT1 abundance plots. Expanded TCRs were defined as absent before sensitization and observed at least eight times at the 2-week time point. TCRdb reanalyzed the raw reads on its own, using fastp at Q25 for trimming and MiXCR for clone calling, and kept in-frame beta chains. Here each entry gathers all rows of one CDR3 protein and keeps the most common genes and DNA. In this record, the V and J calls reflect TCRdb's handling and not the investigators' own analysis. Counted in this sample were under 300,000 distinct CDR3 sequences; about 7.7% of them appeared once. The ten top clones hold more than 1% of the sample.

Recombination joined TRBV9 with TRBJ1-2; there is no confident call for the D gene. The clonotype was recovered from a man between 18 and 35 years old with alopecia areata. Some clones in this sample may be carry-over from other donors' samples. The source material was whole blood, sampled in connection with sensitization to the hapten diphenylcyclopropenone (DPC). The nucleotide sequence reads TGTGCCAGCAGCGTAGGAAGTGGATTCTATGGCTACACCTTC. This is translated as CASSVGSGFYGYTF.